These T cell receptor beta chains were read from a single sample in a study of CD8 T cells in Susac syndrome. Using its own MiXCR run on the immunoSEQ multiplex PCR reads, TCRdb lists one record per CDR3 protein. This sample yields approximately 150,000 distinct CDR3 sequences, of which approximately 94% are seen a single time; about 0.086% belongs to the top ten. Sequenced material: CD4+ T cells from PBMCs. All receptors come from a human donor with multiple sclerosis. Each CDR3 is given with its conserved first and last residue. A D gene is named only where the DNA matches it firmly. The size of a clone is reported for some rows only, either as once, few or many, or as a class for expanded clones.

TRBJ1-1	-	TRBV5-8	-	CASSSTGLRAFF	TGTGCCAGCAGCTCTACAGGTTTGAGAGCTTTCTTT
TRBJ1-2	-	TRBV5-6	-	CASTPGDRNYGYTF	TGTGCCAGCACTCCGGGGGATCGAAACTATGGCTACACCTTC
TRBJ2-3	-	TRBV12-3/TRBV12-4	TRBD1	CASSLARQGYTDTQYF	TGTGCCAGCAGTTTAGCAAGACAGGGGTACACAGATACGCAGTATTTT
TRBJ2-3	-	TRBV9	-	CASSPSGSPDTQYF	TGTGCCAGCAGCCCATCTGGGAGCCCTGATACGCAGTATTTT
TRBJ2-1	-	TRBV5-4	TRBD2	CASSMAWGSGRATEQFF	TGTGCCAGCAGCATGGCCTGGGGAAGTGGGAGGGCCACTGAGCAGTTCTTC
TRBJ2-5	-	TRBV7-2	-	CASSPIKETQYF	TGTGCCAGCAGCCCCATAAAAGAGACCCAGTACTTC
TRBJ1-5	-	TRBV21-1	-	CASSSRGGEPQHF	TGTGCCAGCAGCAGCAGGGGAGGAGAGCCCCAGCATTTT
TRBJ1-3	-	TRBV5-4	-	CASSLDGTSGNTIYF	TGTGCCAGCAGCTTGGATGGTACCTCTGGAAACACCATATATTTT
TRBJ1-2	-	TRBV6-1	-	CASSQDDLSGYGYTF	TGTGCCAGCAGTCAAGACGATCTGAGTGGCTATGGCTACACCTTC
TRBJ2-2	-	TRBV7-2	TRBD1	CASRETGGYTGELFF	TGTGCCAGCAGGGAGACAGGGGGTTACACCGGGGAGCTGTTTTTT
TRBJ1-2	-	TRBV24-1	TRBD1	CATSDETGRGGYTF	TGTGCCACCAGTGACGAGACAGGGCGCGGCGGCTACACCTTC
TRBJ1-3	-	TRBV5-4	TRBD1	CASSLGLTGTGTGNTIYF	TGTGCCAGCAGCTTGGGCCTAACTGGGACAGGGACTGGAAACACCATATATTTT
TRBJ1-2	-	TRBV5-4	-	CASLRGGAGSGYTF	TGTGCCAGCCTTCGGGGGGGCGCTGGGTCTGGCTACACCTTC
TRBJ1-2	-	TRBV28	-	CASSSGQYLNYGYTF	TGTGCCAGCAGTTCCGGACAGTATCTTAACTATGGCTACACCTTC
TRBJ2-3	-	TRBV29-1	-	CSVGGGNTDTQYF	TGCAGCGTTGGTGGCGGGAACACAGATACGCAGTATTTT
TRBJ1-5	-	TRBV4-1	-	CASSHGPGNNQPQHF	TGCGCCAGCAGCCACGGGCCCGGTAATAATCAGCCCCAGCATTTT
TRBJ2-5	-	TRBV12-3/TRBV12-4	TRBD2	CASSQKRDKETQYF	TGTGCCAGCAGCCAGAAGCGGGATAAAGAGACCCAGTACTTC
TRBJ2-3	-	TRBV5-5	TRBD2	CASSFSGVTDTQYF	TGTGCCAGCAGCTTTAGCGGGGTTACAGATACGCAGTATTTT
TRBJ1-5	-	TRBV6-1	-	CASETGGSNQPQHF	TGTGCCAGCGAGACAGGAGGGAGCAATCAGCCCCAGCATTTT
TRBJ1-1	-	TRBV11-2	-	CASSPSRGSTEAFF	TGTGCCAGCAGCCCTAGCAGAGGTAGTACTGAAGCTTTCTTT
TRBJ2-3	once	TRBV6-4	-	CASSVEGTDTQYF	TGTGCCAGCAGTGTTGAGGGCACAGATACGCAGTATTTT
TRBJ1-1	-	TRBV2	-	CASSEERNTEAFF	TGTGCCAGCAGTGAAGAAAGGAACACTGAAGCTTTCTTT
TRBJ1-4	-	TRBV6-2/TRBV6-3	TRBD1	CASSQRQGPTNEKLFF	TGTGCCAGCAGTCAACGACAGGGGCCGACTAATGAAAAACTGTTTTTT
TRBJ2-7	-	TRBV7-7	-	CATSISSASYEQYF	TGTGCCACCAGTATAAGTAGCGCCTCCTACGAGCAGTACTTC
TRBJ2-5	-	TRBV12-3/TRBV12-4	TRBD2	CASSYSGTRETQYF	TGTGCCAGCAGCTATAGCGGGACAAGGGAGACCCAGTACTTC
TRBJ1-2	-	TRBV6-6	-	CASSRNGPGYTF	TGTGCCAGCAGTCGCAACGGACCCGGCTACACCTTC
TRBJ1-1	-	TRBV3-1	TRBD1	CASSQGDRSNTEAFF	TGTGCCAGCAGCCAAGGGGACAGGTCGAACACTGAAGCTTTCTTT
TRBJ2-3	-	TRBV28	-	CASSGPGGNTQYF	TGTGCCAGCTCCGGACCCGGAGGTAATACGCAGTATTTT
TRBJ2-3	-	TRBV29-1	TRBD1	CSVDGQGAERGTDTQYF	TGCAGCGTTGACGGACAGGGGGCGGAGAGGGGCACAGATACGCAGTATTTT
TRBJ1-2	once	TRBV5-6	TRBD1	CASSLGSGQGFYGYTF	TGTGCCAGCAGCTTGGGTTCGGGACAGGGTTTCTATGGCTACACCTTC
TRBJ2-3	-	TRBV28	-	CASSPSDGSIYTDTQYF	TGTGCCAGCAGTCCATCGGATGGCTCCATTTACACAGATACGCAGTATTTT
TRBJ2-4	-	TRBV4-1	TRBD2	CASSQDPWRTSGSNIQYF	TGCGCCAGCAGCCAAGATCCGTGGCGGACTAGCGGGAGCAACATTCAGTACTTC
TRBJ2-3	-	TRBV6-2/TRBV6-3	TRBD2	CASRAAGVADTQYF	TGTGCCAGCAGAGCAGCGGGAGTAGCAGATACGCAGTATTTT
TRBJ1-1	once	TRBV6-5	-	CASRPLLGDTEAFF	TGTGCCAGCAGGCCTCTGTTGGGTGACACTGAAGCTTTCTTT
TRBJ1-2	-	TRBV6-5	-	CASSYSVGDYYGYTF	TGTGCCAGCAGTTACTCGGTCGGGGATTACTATGGCTACACCTTC
TRBJ1-2	-	TRBV6-5	-	CASSSGPFYGYTF	TGTGCCAGCAGTTCCGGGCCCTTCTATGGCTACACCTTC
TRBJ1-1	-	TRBV7-2	-	CASSLFGQGVTEAFF	TGTGCCAGCAGCTTATTTGGTCAAGGGGTCACTGAAGCTTTCTTT
TRBJ2-4	once	TRBV6-6	-	CASSRDVGKNIQYF	TGTGCCAGCAGCCGGGACGTAGGCAAAAACATTCAGTACTTC
TRBJ2-7	-	TRBV27	TRBD1	CASGRQGTYEQYF	TGTGCCAGCGGTCGACAGGGGACCTACGAGCAGTACTTC
TRBJ2-3	-	TRBV6-1	-	CASSVVITDTQYF	TGTGCCAGCAGTGTAGTAATTACAGATACGCAGTATTTT